The text below deals with one T cell receptor (beta chain). This clonotype was observed many times. It has no known antigen specificity. No much larger clone is present one base from it, and per-base qualities are unavailable. The sample originates from a study of T-cell reconstitution after alpha-beta-depleted transplantation in children (TCRdb year 2016). Concerning the study at large: Using TCR repertoire profiling, the study quantitatively followed how T-cell immune reconstitution unfolded in children after TCRalphabeta/CD19-depleted allogeneic hematopoietic cell transplantation.

The library was made by PCR. The instrument given in TCRdb is Illumina HiSeq 2500. TCR libraries were prepared with molecular barcoding, using unique molecular identifiers to normalize TCRbeta repertoire quantification. The public reads were reanalyzed by TCRdb: fastp trimming at Q25, MiXCR alignment, in-frame beta chains only. Here each entry gathers all rows of one CDR3 protein and keeps the most common genes and DNA. Counted in this sample were approximately 210,000 distinct CDR3 sequences; about a sixth of them appeared once. The ten largest clonotypes hold about two fifths of the sample. V is reduced by 6 bases and J by 3 bases, leaving a spacing of 16 bases between them. From cysteine to phenylalanine, the CDR3 is 14 amino acids long. CDR3 DNA only is kept here, 42 bases in frame from base 1. CDR1 and CDR2 are read off the germline V gene as SGHDT and YYEEEE. General conclusions and limits of the study: The apparently early recovery of alphabetaT-cell counts about two months after transplant reportedly depended on only several hundred rapidly expanded clones that came from non-depleted graft cells. In some patients, high TCRbeta diversity at day 60 was attributed to recipient T cells and intrathymic progenitors that had survived conditioning. Hyperexpanded clone frequencies declined over subsequent months; after one year, T-cell counts and TCRbeta diversity were mostly attributed to newly produced T cells.

The label giving this sample's treatment or condition can be read as: allogeneic hematopoietic cell transplantation with graft depleted of TCRalphabeta T cells and CD19 B cells. The transplant recipients were children given TCRalphabeta/CD19-depleted allogeneic hematopoietic cell grafts. This receptor was obtained from a male patient aged 2-9 years who had a stem cell transplant for acute lymphoblastic leukemia, so the T cells may come from the graft donor. In this chain, TRBV5-6 is recombined with TRBJ2-7, and TRBD2 may be the D gene, going by 5 matching bases. This specimen was PBMCs, mostly from graft donor cells, taken 360 days after TCRalphabeta/CD19-depleted stem cell transplant. The CDR3 has the sequence CASTRSGGGYEQYF. DNA sequence: TGTGCCAGCACCCGGAGTGGAGGAGGCTACGAGCAGTACTTC.